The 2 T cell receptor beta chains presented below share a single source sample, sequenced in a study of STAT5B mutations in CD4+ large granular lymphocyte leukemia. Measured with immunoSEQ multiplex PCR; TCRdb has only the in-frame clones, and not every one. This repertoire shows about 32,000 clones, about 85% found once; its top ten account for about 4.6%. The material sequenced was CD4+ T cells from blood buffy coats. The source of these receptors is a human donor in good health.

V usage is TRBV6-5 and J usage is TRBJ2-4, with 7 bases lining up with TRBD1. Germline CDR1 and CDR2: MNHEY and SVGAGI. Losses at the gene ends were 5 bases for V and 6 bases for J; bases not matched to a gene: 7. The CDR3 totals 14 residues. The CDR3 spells CASSRGTDGNIQYF. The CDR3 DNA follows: TGTGCCAGCAGTAGGGGGACAGACGGAAACATTCAGTACTTC.

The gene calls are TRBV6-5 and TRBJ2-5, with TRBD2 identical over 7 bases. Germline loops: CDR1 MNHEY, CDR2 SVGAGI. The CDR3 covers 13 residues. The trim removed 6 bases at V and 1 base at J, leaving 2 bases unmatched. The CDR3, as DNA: TGTGCCAGCAGGACTAGCACCCAAGAGACCCAGTACTTC. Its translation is CASRTSTQETQYF.